This T cell receptor beta chain was identified in a study of cytomegalovirus exposure and HLA in healthy donors. There are a few counts of this clone. Its antigen is unidentified. Study-wide results and caveats: For TCR beta chains, V- and J-gene trimming was later linked to a missense DCLRE1C variant. A later analysis reportedly identified an Asian-associated ancestry cluster as carrying fewer N-insertions than the 666-donor mean.

The ends lost 4 bases at V and 7 bases at J; junction bases unmatched: 10. The CDR3 sequence is 15 residues long. Germline-derived CDR1 and CDR2 are SGHRS and YFSETQ. Primers: 60 Vbeta forward and 13 Jbeta reverse. In the authors' methods: Later analysis identified tens of millions of unique TCR beta chains, 10 million to 12 million shared. This table comes from immunoSEQ multiplex PCR, and its TCRdb copy is limited to in-frame clones, with some not included. V, J and clone size are taken as reported in that table, and D and trimming were inferred from the DNA itself. The sample shows 200,000 to 250,000 clones, about four fifths of them seen only once.

The chain joins TRBV5-1 to TRBJ1-4; 7 bases agree with TRBD1. The sequenced sample consisted of PBMCs. The receptor comes from a woman between 35 and 50 years old in good health and CMV-seropositive. The CDR3 DNA is TGCGCCAGCAGCCCATCGGTTCGACAGGGTGAAAAACTGTTTTTT. Translated, it gives CASSPSVRQGEKLFF.